The sequence of this T cell receptor beta chain was determined in a study of OX40 agonist ivuxolimab in advanced cancers. In the study overall: Ivuxolimab doses were 0.01, 0.1, 0.3, 1.5, 3 or 10 mg/kg every 2 weeks.

Regarding the study as a whole: At 0.1 to 3.0 mg/kg, CD4+ and CD8+ blood T cells expanded clonally by week 6.

Looked up from germline, CDR1 is SGDLS and CDR2 is YYNGEE. Trimming removed 3 bases from V and 6 bases from J; junction bases left unmatched: 9. CDR3 size: 15 residues. Here immunoSEQ multiplex PCR was the method, and the copy in TCRdb shows in-frame clones only, minus some. The sample yields about 17,000 clones, about four fifths seen once. Points on this clone: The antigen remains undetermined.

This chain uses TRBV9 with TRBJ2-1; 7 nucleotides agree with TRBD2. The clonotype comes from an adult with an advanced solid tumor such as melanoma, head and neck, liver or kidney cancer. The sequencing here drew on CD4+ or CD8+ T cells sorted from blood, taken in a trial of the OX40 agonist ivuxolimab. CDR3 residues: CASSGERGKINEQFF. DNA for the CDR3: TGTGCCAGCAGCGGTGAGCGGGGTAAAATCAATGAGCAGTTCTTC.